These 24 T cell receptor beta chains originate from one sample sequenced in a study of technical replicates of blood from several donors. This table comes from immunoSEQ multiplex PCR, and its TCRdb copy is limited to in-frame clones, with some not included. The sample yields tens of thousands of clones, 95% to 98% seen once. The sequenced sample was T cells isolated from PBMCs. The source of these receptors is a human donor in good health.

This clone was picked up one time. The chain carries TRBV18 and TRBJ1-5, with 7 bases that match TRBD1. There are 15 residues in the CDR3. Germline lookup yields CDR1 KGHSH and CDR2 LQKENI. J gave up 2 bases and V 3 bases, and 4 bases lay outside the gene matches. CDR3 in DNA: TGTGCCAGCTCACCTTTAGGACAGGGCAATCAGCCCCAGCATTTT. Its translation: CASSPLGQGNQPQHF.

The chain uses TRBV9 and TRBJ2-1, with 9 bases aligning to TRBD1. CDR1 and CDR2 (germline): SGDLS, YYNGEE. V lost 3 bases and J lost 8; bases outside the gene matches: 6. The CDR3 totals 14 residues. CDR3 sequence: CASSGDRAGDEQFF. CDR3 coding DNA: TGTGCCAGCAGCGGGGACAGGGCGGGCGATGAGCAGTTCTTC.

The rearrangement links TRBV5-1 to TRBJ2-7; perhaps TRBD2 as D (5 bases). The CDR3 length is 15 residues. Germline V gene sequence: CDR1 SGHRS, CDR2 YFSETQ. Trimming removed 0 bases at V and 3 bases at J, with 13 bases between. The DNA for the CDR3 is TGCGCCAGCAGCTTGGCGGAGGTGGGAGTCTACGAGCAGTACTTC. This translates into CASSLAEVGVYEQYF.

V gene TRBV6-5 combines with J gene TRBJ2-1, with TRBD2 identical over 9 bases. This CDR3 is built from 15 residues. Germline loops: CDR1 MNHEY, CDR2 SVGAGI. The J segment lost 5 bases and the V segment lost 6 bases, leaving 8 bases of the junction unmatched. The CDR3 loop reads CASRPVSGGHNEQFF. CDR3 DNA: TGTGCCAGCAGGCCTGTTAGCGGGGGACACAATGAGCAGTTCTTC.

The chain carries TRBV18 and TRBJ2-1; 8 bases fit TRBD1. The CDR3 contains 13 residues. The germline CDR1 and CDR2 sequences are KGHSH and LQKENI. Trimming removed 2 bases from V and 15 bases from J; junction bases left unmatched: 9. This CDR3 is CASSPAQGVLRFF. CDR3 DNA sequence: TGTGCCAGCTCACCAGCACAGGGGGTTTTGCGGTTCTTC.

CDR3 nucleotides: TGTGCCAGCAGTAGGGGACAGGGGAGTAGCGAGCAGTACTTC. Translation gives CASSRGQGSSEQYF. The rearrangement links TRBV28 to TRBJ2-7; TRBD1 agrees at 10 bases. With 5 bases clipped from V and 6 bases from J, the junction kept 7 bases outside the gene matches. This CDR3 has 14 residues. Germline V gene sequence: CDR1 MDHEN, CDR2 SYDVKM.

In its sample, this clone was seen a few times. This chain joins TRBV4-1 and TRBJ2-1; 7 nucleotides line up with TRBD2. This CDR3 is 15 amino acids long. Germline CDR1 MGHRA, CDR2 YSYEKL. Trimming cost V 2 bases and J 8 bases; bases outside gene matches: 9. For the CDR3, the DNA is TGCGCCAGCAGCCAATTTTGGGCTAGCGGCCATGAGCAGTTCTTC. Protein: CASSQFWASGHEQFF.

The V and J genes are TRBV4-1 and TRBJ1-2; TRBD1 matches 8 bases. Germline values: CDR1 MGHRA, CDR2 YSYEKL. With V trimmed by 2 bases and J by 3 bases, 5 bases remained unmatched. CDR3 size: 15 residues. The CDR3 spells CASSQPGTGHYGYTF. The CDR3 nucleotides read TGCGCCAGCAGCCAACCCGGGACAGGTCACTATGGCTACACCTTC.

The chain employs TRBV18 and TRBJ2-5; D is unclear. V dropped 7 bases and J dropped 1 base, with 10 bases sitting between them. CDR1 is KGHSH and CDR2 is LQKENI in the germline V gene. The CDR3 totals 13 residues. CDR3 coding DNA: TGTGCCAGCTTGGTCGGAGTCCAAGAGACCCAGTACTTC. Its translation: CASLVGVQETQYF.

The chain carries TRBV13 and TRBJ1-2, with a weak D call TRBD1 (6 bases). The CDR3 is 15 amino acids. Trimming left V 7 bases short and J 7 bases short, with 22 bases between. Germline assignment: CDR1 PRHDT and CDR2 FYEKMQ (reference sequence). The CDR3 protein is CASTVILQGSGGYTF. CDR3 nucleotide sequence: TGTGCCAGCACGGTCATTCTACAGGGCTCGGGTGGCTACACCTTC. The whole variable domain, filled in from reference TRBV13 and TRBJ1-2, reads AAGVIQSPRHLIKEKRETATLKCYPIPRHDTVYWYQQGPGQDPQFLISFYEKMQSDKGSIPDRFSAQQFSDYHSELNMSSLELGDSALYFCASTVILQGSGGYTFGSGTRLTVV.

The chain links TRBV20-1 to TRBJ2-3; D not certain. CDR3 length: 11 amino acids. V shed 5 bases and J shed 5 bases, with 8 bases lying between them. Germline V gives CDR1 DFQATT, CDR2 SNEGSKA (reference sequence). Here the CDR3 DNA reads TGCAGTGCTGCGCCTGGAGATACGCAGTATTTT. It is translated as CSAAPGDTQYF.

The chain uses TRBV27 and TRBJ2-2; D is uncertain. This CDR3 region has 13 residues. Germline CDR1 MNHEY, CDR2 SMNVEV (reference sequence). V lost 3 bases, J lost 7 bases, and 9 bases lay in between. The CDR3 DNA reads as TGTGCCAGCAGTTTGCGAGAGGTCGGGGAGCTGTTTTTT. Its protein product is CASSLREVGELFF.

The J gene is TRBJ2-5, the V gene TRBV6-1, with 10 bases matching TRBD1. Trimming removed 5 bases from V and 9 bases from J; junction bases left unmatched: 6. The CDR3 is 13 residues long. Germline V lookup: CDR1 MNHNS, CDR2 SASEGT. In nucleotides, the CDR3 is TGTGCCAGCAGTCGGGACAGGGGTTCGGCCCAGTACTTC. Encoded protein: CASSRDRGSAQYF.

The rearrangement joins TRBV27 to TRBJ1-2; D gene unclear. The CDR3 has 13 residues. Trimming took off 6 bases at V and 7 bases at J, with 15 bases between the two ends. Germline assignment: CDR1 MNHEY and CDR2 SMNVEV (reference sequence). The chain's CDR3 is CASSFDGGSGYTF. CDR3 bases: TGTGCCAGCAGCTTCGACGGAGGTAGTGGCTACACCTTC.

The CDR3: CASSPLTGMSQPQHF. The CDR3 region has the DNA TGTGCCAGCAGCCCGCTCACAGGTATGAGTCAGCCCCAGCATTTT. The chain employs TRBV7-9 and TRBJ1-5, with D possibly matching TRBD1 (5 bases). Trimming left V 5 bases short and J 6 bases short, with 17 bases between. The CDR3 consists of 15 residues. Germline V gives CDR1 SEHNR, CDR2 FQNEAQ (reference sequence).

V usage is TRBV5-1 and J usage is TRBJ1-3, with TRBD1 as a possible D gene (6 bases). The CDR3 is made up of 15 amino acids. Per the germline V gene, CDR1 is SGHRS and CDR2 is YFSETQ. With 4 bases removed from V and 1 base from J, the gap between germline ends came to 12 bases. The CDR3 DNA reads as TGCGCCAGCAGCCCCGCAGGGGCTTCTGGAAACACCATATATTTT. Translation: CASSPAGASGNTIYF.

The V call is TRBV30, the J call TRBJ2-7; 7 bases line up with TRBD1. V lost 3 bases and J lost 4; bases outside the gene matches: 15. The CDR3 extends over 16 amino acids. Germline CDR1 GTSNPN, CDR2 SVGIG (reference sequence). The CDR3: CAWSSPTGTVSYEQYF. The CDR3 DNA sequence: TGTGCCTGGAGCTCTCCGACCGGGACAGTTTCTTACGAGCAGTACTTC.

The V call is TRBV6-6, the J call TRBJ2-7; 8 positions agree with TRBD1. CDR1 is MNHNY, CDR2 SVGAGI, per germline (reference sequence). This CDR3 is built from 12 residues. The CDR3 protein is CAVGQGPNEQYF. The CDR3 nucleotides read TGTGCGGTTGGACAGGGTCCCAACGAGCAGTACTTC.

The V gene is TRBV6-6, the J gene TRBJ2-5; D is unclear. Between the trimmed V and J ends, which lost 2 bases and 3 bases, there was a span of 10 bases. CDR3 length: 14 residues. Germline CDR1 reads MNHNY; CDR2 reads SVGAGI (reference sequence). CDR3 nucleotides: TGTGCCAGCAGTTACCCTGCCCCTAAAGAGACCCAGTACTTC. Translated: CASSYPAPKETQYF.

This clone was counted a single time. The V call is TRBV10-3, the J call TRBJ2-7, with 8 nucleotides matching TRBD2. V lost 5 bases to trimming and J lost 1 base; unmatched junction nucleotides: 1. The CDR3 runs 13 residues. The germline V gene has CDR1 ENHRY and CDR2 SYGVKD. The CDR3 DNA sequence: TGTGCCATCAGTAGCGGGGGTTCCTACGAGCAGTACTTC. It codes for CAISSGGSYEQYF.

This chain links TRBV28 with TRBJ2-1; D is possibly TRBD2 (6 bases). Germline V gene sequence: CDR1 MDHEN, CDR2 SYDVKM. Trimming pared 2 bases from V and 3 bases from J, leaving 11 bases between. This CDR3 is 15 amino acids long. The CDR3 is CASSLLARDYNEQFF. Here the CDR3 DNA reads TGTGCCAGCAGTTTACTAGCGCGAGACTACAATGAGCAGTTCTTC.

The rearrangement joins TRBV19 to TRBJ1-6; maybe TRBD1 (5 bases). The CDR3 covers 13 residues. The germline gives CDR1 LNHDA, CDR2 SQIVND (reference sequence). Trimming took off 3 bases at V and 11 bases at J, with 11 bases between the two ends. CDR3 nucleotides: TGTGCCAGTAGTATGCGGGACCAAACACCCCTCCACTTT. Its protein product is CASSMRDQTPLHF. The full variable domain, completed using reference TRBV19 and TRBJ1-6, is DGGITQSPKYLFRKEGQNVTLSCEQNLNHDAMYWYRQDPGQGLRLIYYSQIVNDFQKGDIAEGYSVSREKKESFPLTVTSAQKNPTAFYLCASSMRDQTPLHFGNGTRLTVT.

This clone is a singleton in its sample. CDR3 sequence: CASSPGQGLEAFF. In nucleotides, the CDR3 is TGCGCCAGCAGCCCGGGACAGGGACTTGAAGCTTTCTTT. The rearrangement links TRBV5-1 to TRBJ1-1; 9 bases line up with TRBD1. CDR3 length: 13 residues. Germline V lookup: CDR1 SGHRS, CDR2 YFSETQ. The V and J ends lost 4 bases and 7 bases, in that order; junction bases with no gene match: 5.

The rearrangement uses TRBV11-2 and TRBJ2-7; D possibly corresponds to TRBD2 (6 bases). The germline gives CDR1 SGHAT, CDR2 FQNNGV. This CDR3 is 14 amino acids long. V gave up 0 bases and J gave up 9 bases, with 15 bases separating them. The CDR3 DNA is TGTGCCAGCAGCTTAGAGAGGGCGGGGTTTGTGCAGTACTTC. Protein: CASSLERAGFVQYF.